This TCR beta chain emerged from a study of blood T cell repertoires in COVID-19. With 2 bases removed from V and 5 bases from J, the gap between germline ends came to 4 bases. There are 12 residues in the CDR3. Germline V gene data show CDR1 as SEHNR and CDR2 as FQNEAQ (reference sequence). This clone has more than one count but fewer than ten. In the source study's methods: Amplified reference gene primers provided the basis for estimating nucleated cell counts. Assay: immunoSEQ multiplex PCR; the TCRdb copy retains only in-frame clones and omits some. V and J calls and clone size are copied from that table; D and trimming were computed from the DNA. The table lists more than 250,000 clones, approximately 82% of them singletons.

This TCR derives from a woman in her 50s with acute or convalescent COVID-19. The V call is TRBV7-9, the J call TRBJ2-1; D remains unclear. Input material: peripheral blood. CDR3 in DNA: TGTGCCAGCAGCTTAACAAACAATGAGCAGTTCTTC. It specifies CASSLTNNEQFF.